This note documents a single T cell receptor beta chain sequence. The antigen is not known. The donors (healthy individuals) were bone marrow donors. Donors showed nominal health when sampled, although they likely had unrecorded immune exposures. The V and J ends lost 5 bases and 12 bases, in that order; junction bases with no gene match: 17. The germline gives CDR1 SGHNT, CDR2 YENEEA. This CDR3 has 16 amino acids. These data come from a study of cytomegalovirus exposure and HLA in healthy donors. Findings and limits, study-wide: Associated with cytomegalovirus, according to the listing, were 150 to 200 TCR beta chains.

The primer mix had 60 Vbeta and 13 Jbeta primers. Libraries were prepared by immunoSEQ multiplex PCR; TCRdb keeps only in-frame clonotypes and omits some of them. The sample holds fewer than 200,000 clones, around 79% seen once. This clonotype was obtained from a man in his forties or fifties in good health and CMV-seropositive. Material: PBMCs. The chain uses TRBV11-3 and TRBJ2-2; 8 nucleotides align to TRBD2. CDR3 protein: CASSPREGPKKGKLFF. CDR3 nucleotide sequence: TGTGCCAGCAGCCCCCGGGAGGGCCCTAAGAAAGGGAAGCTGTTTTTT. The full variable domain, rest sourced from reference TRBV11-3 and TRBJ2-2, is EAGVVQSPRYKIIEKKQPVAFWCNPISGHNTLYWYLQNLGQGPELLIRYENEEAVDDSQLPKDRFSAERLKGVDSTLKIQPAELGDSAVYLCASSPREGPKKGKLFFGEGSRLTVL.